These 9 T cell receptor beta chains were sequenced from one sample in a study of blood T cell repertoires in COVID-19. TCRdb's table, derived via immunoSEQ multiplex PCR, lists solely in-frame clones and lacks some. This sample has hundreds of thousands of clones, with 89% found just once. The specimen sequenced was peripheral blood. All receptors come from a woman aged 60-75 years with acute or convalescent COVID-19.

The chain combines TRBV10-3 with TRBJ2-3; 8 nucleotides line up with TRBD2. CDR3 length equals 14 residues. The germline V gene has CDR1 ENHRY and CDR2 SYGVKD. With 3 bases clipped from V and 3 bases from J, the junction kept 2 bases outside the gene matches. The CDR3 sequence is CAISEVAGTDTQYF. CDR3 DNA sequence: TGTGCCATCAGTGAAGTAGCGGGAACAGATACGCAGTATTTT.

The chain couples TRBV6-2 or TRBV6-3 to TRBJ2-1, with a weak D call TRBD2 (5 bases). CDR1 and CDR2 (germline): MNHEY, SVGEGT. V shed 4 bases and J shed 8 bases, with 24 bases lying between them. The CDR3 totals 17 residues. CDR3 region: CASSCDPDFKACDEQFF. The CDR3 coding sequence is TGTGCCAGCAGTTGTGACCCGGACTTCAAAGCGTGTGATGAGCAGTTCTTC.

The chain uses TRBV4-3 and TRBJ2-7; TRBD2 matches 14 bases. The CDR3 loop spans 16 amino acids. V shed 2 bases and J 4 bases; nucleotides not matched to a gene: 4. Germline V CDR1 and CDR2: LGHNA, YSLEER. The CDR3 here is CASSQSRTSGRYEQYF. The CDR3, as DNA: TGCGCCAGCAGCCAATCTCGGACTAGCGGGAGGTACGAGCAGTACTTC.

The chain joins TRBV28 to TRBJ1-2, with D possibly being TRBD1 (5 bases). CDR3 length: 12 residues. Germline V gene data show CDR1 as MDHEN and CDR2 as SYDVKM. Trimming removed 8 bases at V and 2 bases at J, with 9 bases between. The CDR3 loop is CASQGRNYGYTF. The CDR3 DNA sequence: TGTGCCAGCCAGGGTAGGAACTATGGCTACACCTTC.

V is TRBV9 and J is TRBJ2-7, with TRBD1 matching over 10 bases. V lost 4 bases, J lost 5 bases, and 12 bases stayed unmatched. Germline V lookup: CDR1 SGDLS, CDR2 YYNGEE. The CDR3 extends over 16 amino acids. CDR3 bases: TGTGCCAGCAGCCCCGCGACAGGGGGCTTAATCGACGAGCAGTACTTC. Amino acids: CASSPATGGLIDEQYF.

V usage is TRBV19 and J usage is TRBJ1-1; 7 bases are shared with TRBD1. J gave up 0 bases and V 3 bases, and 4 bases lay outside the gene matches. The germline V gene has CDR1 LNHDA and CDR2 SQIVND (reference sequence). CDR3 size: 15 residues. The CDR3 DNA sequence: TGTGCCAGTAGTATTACAGGGGTCGTGAACACTGAAGCTTTCTTT. This codes for CASSITGVVNTEAFF.

For the CDR3, the DNA is TGTGCCAGTCGGACTAGCGGGGGCTCGGGGGAGCAGTACTTC. Translation: CASRTSGGSGEQYF. The rearrangement uses TRBV19 and TRBJ2-7; 13 bases fit TRBD2. The germline CDR1 and CDR2 sequences are LNHDA and SQIVND (reference sequence). V gave up 8 bases and J gave up 7 bases; unmatched junction bases: 8. The CDR3 has 14 residues.

This chain uses TRBV2 with TRBJ2-1, with 11 positions matching TRBD2. This CDR3 region has 15 residues. The V gene end was trimmed by 4 bases and the J gene end by 4 bases; junction bases not matched to a gene: 3. The germline CDR1 and CDR2 sequences are SNHLY and FYNNEI. Here the CDR3 DNA reads TGTGCCAGCAGTGGGGGACTAGCGGTTTACAATGAGCAGTTCTTC. Amino acid sequence: CASSGGLAVYNEQFF.

The J gene is TRBJ2-5, the V gene TRBV18; no definite D call. CDR1 and CDR2 from the germline V gene are KGHSH and LQKENI. Trimming pared 2 bases from V and 0 bases from J, leaving 10 bases between. This CDR3 region has 15 residues. The CDR3 protein is CASSPRQTNQETQYF. CDR3 sequence (DNA): TGTGCCAGCTCACCAAGGCAGACAAACCAAGAGACCCAGTACTTC.